What follows describes a single T cell receptor beta chain. Its antigen is not identified. The read terminates 3 residues ahead of where the CDR3 ends, so the germline J gene completes it. CDR1 MNHNS and CDR2 SASEGT come from the germline V gene. The CDR3 has 14 amino acids. The assay was immunoSEQ multiplex PCR, and TCRdb's table has in-frame clones only and misses some. The sample has under 40,000 clones. The data stem from a study of T cells in women clearing cervical HPV infection. Overall study context: Controls gave blood once infection was undetectable; cases at lesion identification. General observations from the study: TRBV6-7 relative abundance averaged roughly 0.099% in cases and about 0.15% in controls.

The specimen sequenced was blood buffy coat. The receptor comes from a woman between 18 and 70 years old with a cervical HPV16 infection that either progressed to CIN3+ or cleared (not recorded which). V and J are TRBV6-1 and TRBJ1-4; the D gene is possibly TRBD1 (5 bases). The CDR3 DNA, read in part, is TGTGCCAGCAGTGAAGCGTCTGGGGCCAACGTA. Amino acids: CASSEASGANV. The entire CDR3 is CASSEASGANVLFF.